One sample yielded the 20 T cell receptor beta chains listed below, sequenced in a study of beta chain features in type 1 diabetes. Isolated RNA was reverse transcribed in full, so expressed TCRB transcripts were sequenced. Only in-frame clones appear in the TCRdb table, and some are missing; sequencing was by immunoSEQ multiplex PCR. The profile shows about 150,000 clones, 8.1% of them singletons. Material for sequencing was central memory CD4+ T cells from blood. These receptors all come from a young man in good health.

The V and J genes are TRBV7-9 and TRBJ1-3, with D unclear. Trimming stripped 5 bases from V and 8 bases from J, with 7 bases between. This CDR3 has 11 amino acids. Germline V gene data show CDR1 as SEHNR and CDR2 as FQNEAQ (reference sequence). The CDR3 DNA reads as TGTGCCAGCAGCCAATCGGACACCATATATTTT. This translates into CASSQSDTIYF.

This clone was recorded many times. The J gene is TRBJ2-4, the V gene TRBV5-1; D may be TRBD2 (6 bases). This CDR3 has 14 residues. The germline V gene encodes CDR1 SGHRS and CDR2 YFSETQ. V dropped 2 bases and J dropped 5 bases, with 11 bases sitting between them. Written as DNA, the CDR3 is TGCGCCAGCAGCTTTTTCGGGGGACAAAACATTCAGTACTTC. Protein sequence: CASSFFGGQNIQYF. The variable domain in full, with the rest retrieved from reference TRBV5-1 and TRBJ2-4, is KAGVTQTPRYLIKTRGQQVTLSCSPISGHRSVSWYQQTPGQGLQFLFEYFSETQRNKGNFPGRFSGRQFSNSRSEMNVSTLELGDSALYLCASSFFGGQNIQYFGAGTRLSVL.

The CDR3 protein is CASSQGATNTGELFF. The CDR3, as DNA: TGTGCCAGCAGCCAAGGGGCTACGAACACCGGGGAGCTGTTTTTT. The J gene is TRBJ2-2, the V gene TRBV7-9; the D gene is possibly TRBD1 (5 bases). Germline V lookup: CDR1 SEHNR, CDR2 FQNEAQ (reference sequence). V lost 5 bases, J lost 0 bases, and 10 bases lay in between. This CDR3 region has 15 residues.

This clone was found a few times. This chain joins TRBV7-2 and TRBJ2-1; 7 nucleotides agree with TRBD2. Germline CDR1 is SGHTA and CDR2 is FQGNSA. The CDR3 is 19 residues long. After removal of 4 bases from V and 4 bases from J, the junction contained 19 bases not matched to a gene. The CDR3 region is CASSSHPQGRDYNYNEQFF. The CDR3 region has the DNA TGTGCCAGCAGCTCACACCCTCAGGGAAGGGACTATAATTACAATGAGCAGTTCTTC.

This clone was detected a few times. The chain couples TRBV7-2 to TRBJ2-1; 8 bases align to TRBD1. V lost 4 bases to trimming and J lost 10 bases; unmatched junction nucleotides: 3. Germline V gene lookup returns CDR1 SGHTA and CDR2 FQGNSA. The CDR3 extends over 12 amino acids. CDR3 nucleotides: TGTGCCAGCAGCTCCTACAGGGGGGAGCAGTTCTTC. This codes for CASSSYRGEQFF.

Only a few counts were recorded for this clone. The chain combines TRBV28 with TRBJ1-1; a weak D match, TRBD1 (6 bases). With 7 bases removed from V and 3 bases from J, the gap between germline ends came to 18 bases. The germline gives CDR1 MDHEN, CDR2 SYDVKM. This CDR3 comprises 15 residues. The CDR3 region is CASTDSGHRYTEAFF. The CDR3 nucleotides are TGTGCCAGCACCGATTCGGGACACAGATACACTGAAGCTTTCTTT.

This clone was detected a few times. This specimen includes other DNA sequences encoding the same CDR3. The rearrangement uses TRBV14 and TRBJ2-7, with D perhaps matching TRBD2 (6 bases). The V and J ends lost 0 bases and 2 bases respectively, with 11 bases between them. The CDR3 contains 15 residues. CDR1 and CDR2 from the germline V gene are SGHDN and FVKESK. CDR3 bases: TGTGCCAGCAGCCAAGAAGGAGGGGAGACCTACGAGCAGTACTTC. Translation: CASSQEGGETYEQYF.

In its sample, this clone was seen many times. Other DNA sequences in the sample encode the same CDR3. The rearrangement links TRBV7-2 to TRBJ2-2; D is unresolved. The germline gives CDR1 SGHTA, CDR2 FQGNSA. V was trimmed by 3 bases and J by 1 base, leaving 9 bases between them. The CDR3 loop spans 15 amino acids. The CDR3 sequence: CASSFGLQNTGELFF. Written as DNA, the CDR3 is TGTGCCAGCAGCTTTGGGCTACAGAACACCGGGGAGCTGTTTTTT.

In its sample, this clone was seen a few times. The rearrangement uses TRBV2 and TRBJ1-3, with a possible D match to TRBD1 (5 bases). CDR1 is SNHLY, CDR2 FYNNEI, per germline. The CDR3 loop spans 15 amino acids. The V end was cut by 8 bases, the J end by 0 bases, with 14 bases between. The CDR3 nucleotides are TGTGCCAGCGGAAGACAGTTACTCTCTGGAAACACCATATATTTT. Translation gives CASGRQLLSGNTIYF. Using reference TRBV2 and TRBJ1-3 for the parts outside the CDR3, the full variable domain is EPEVTQTPSHQVTQMGQEVILRCVPISNHLYFYWYRQILGQKVEFLVSFYNNEISEKSEIFDDQFSVERPDGSNFTLKIRSTKLEDSAMYFCASGRQLLSGNTIYFGEGSWLTVV.

V is TRBV28 and J is TRBJ1-5; 11 bases are shared with TRBD1. Trimming removed 10 bases from V and 4 bases from J; junction bases left unmatched: 9. CDR1 and CDR2 from the germline V gene are MDHEN and SYDVKM. This CDR3 is built from 15 residues. The CDR3 protein is CATKGWDRGNQPQHF. CDR3 nucleotide sequence: TGTGCCACAAAGGGGTGGGACAGGGGGAATCAGCCCCAGCATTTT.

This clone has just a few counts. The chain employs TRBV20-1 and TRBJ2-5; D remains ambiguous. The CDR3 has 11 amino acids. Trimming left V 2 bases short and J 3 bases short, with 4 bases between. Germline CDR1 and CDR2: DFQATT and SNEGSKA (reference sequence). The CDR3, as DNA: TGCAGTGCTAGACAGGAAGAGACCCAGTACTTC. It specifies CSARQEETQYF.

This clone was counted only a few times. V is TRBV6-5 and J is TRBJ1-3; D is ambiguous. Germline V gene lookup returns CDR1 MNHEY and CDR2 SVGAGI. Trimming removed 3 bases from V and 4 bases from J, with 10 bases in between. The CDR3 covers 14 residues. CDR3: CASSYGGKGNTIYF. In nucleotides, the CDR3 is TGTGCCAGCAGTTATGGAGGGAAAGGAAACACCATATATTTT.

This clone has only a few counts. The chain employs TRBV6-6 and TRBJ1-4; possible D gene TRBD1, 6 bases. Germline assignment: CDR1 MNHNY and CDR2 SVGAGI (reference sequence). Deletions cut 10 bases from V and 0 bases from J, with 15 bases between. The CDR3 totals 15 residues. The DNA for the CDR3 is TGTGCCACTCAGGGGTTTATTGCAACTAATGAAAAACTGTTTTTT. Translated, it gives CATQGFIATNEKLFF.

In this sample, this clone turned up a few times. J is TRBJ1-2 and V is TRBV2; a weak D match, TRBD1 (6 bases). CDR3 length: 15 amino acids. Trimming took 6 bases from V and 2 from J, leaving 16 bases between them. The germline V gene encodes CDR1 SNHLY and CDR2 FYNNEI. This CDR3 reads CASSQGPLSNYGYTF. The CDR3 nucleotides read TGTGCCAGCAGCCAGGGGCCTCTATCAAACTATGGCTACACCTTC.

This clone was counted only a few times. This rearrangement joins TRBV19 to TRBJ1-1; D unclear. Looked up from germline, CDR1 is LNHDA and CDR2 is SQIVND (reference sequence). V was cut by 2 bases and J by 1 base, with 5 bases left in between. This CDR3 has 13 residues. For the CDR3, the DNA is TGTGCCAGTAGTATATCCAAGAACACTGAAGCTTTCTTT. It specifies CASSISKNTEAFF. Drawing the rest from reference TRBV19 and TRBJ1-1, the complete variable domain is DGGITQSPKYLFRKEGQNVTLSCEQNLNHDAMYWYRQDPGQGLRLIYYSQIVNDFQKGDIAEGYSVSREKKESFPLTVTSAQKNPTAFYLCASSISKNTEAFFGQGTRLTVV.

This clone came up many times. V and J are TRBV15 and TRBJ2-1, with TRBD2 as a possible D gene (6 bases). The CDR3 consists of 17 residues. The germline V gene encodes CDR1 LNHNV and CDR2 YYDKDF (reference sequence). V was cut by 0 bases and J by 6 bases, with 18 bases left in between. CDR3 residues: CATSRDPSAGSGNEQFF. The CDR3 nucleotides are TGTGCCACCAGCAGAGATCCGTCTGCGGGGTCTGGCAATGAGCAGTTCTTC. Drawing the rest from reference TRBV15 and TRBJ2-1, the complete variable domain is DAMVIQNPRYQVTQFGKPVTLSCSQTLNHNVMYWYQQKSSQAPKLLFHYYDKDFNNEADTPDNFQSRRPNTSFCFLDIRSPGLGDTAMYLCATSRDPSAGSGNEQFFGPGTRLTVL.

This chain uses TRBV20-1 with TRBJ1-2; no reliable D call. Germline CDR1 reads DFQATT; CDR2 reads SNEGSKA (reference sequence). Trimming stripped 7 bases from V and 9 bases from J, with 15 bases between. This CDR3 contains 11 residues. The CDR3 coding sequence is TGCAGTGTGGGCCACCCGGGGAGCTACACCTTC. Protein: CSVGHPGSYTF.

Ten or more counts support this clone. The V call is TRBV6-6, the J call TRBJ1-2; D perhaps matches TRBD1 (6 bases). V lost 4 bases and J lost 3, with 9 bases in between. The CDR3 contains 13 residues. Germline V gene lookup returns CDR1 MNHNY and CDR2 SVGAGI (reference sequence). The chain's CDR3 is CASSSGADYGYTF. CDR3 in DNA: TGTGCCAGCAGTTCAGGGGCTGACTATGGCTACACCTTC.

This clone was counted a few times. The chain recombines TRBV7-9 with TRBJ2-7; D is unclear. The germline CDR1 and CDR2 sequences are SEHNR and FQNEAQ (reference sequence). The V and J ends lost 6 bases and 0 bases respectively, with 15 bases between them. This CDR3 has 15 amino acids. The CDR3, as DNA: TGTGCCAGCAGACAATTCGGAGCGAGCTCCTACGAGCAGTACTTC. Amino acids: CASRQFGASSYEQYF.

The chain recombines TRBV15 with TRBJ1-3; D possibly corresponds to TRBD1 (6 bases). CDR1 is LNHNV and CDR2 is YYDKDF in the germline V gene (reference sequence). The CDR3 runs 16 residues. The V and J ends lost 0 bases and 1 base respectively, with 10 bases between them. CDR3: CATSRDRGRSGNTIYF. The CDR3 region has the DNA TGTGCCACCAGCAGAGACAGGGGAAGGTCTGGAAACACCATATATTTT.